Each of the 15 T cell receptor beta chains below was sequenced from the same sample in a study of response to subunit inactivated influenza vaccine. Each CDR3 protein gets one entry after TCRdb re-called the RT-PCR reads with MiXCR. This table holds a few hundred thousand distinct CDR3 sequences, 14% found once. The sequencing here drew on PBMCs from blood, taken 11 to 12 days after vaccination. These receptors were obtained from a man aged 45 to 65 who received an inactivated influenza vaccine.

The chain carries TRBV19 and TRBJ1-4; D gene uncertain. V was cut by 3 bases and J by 8 bases, with 13 bases left in between. The CDR3 loop spans 14 amino acids. CDR1 is LNHDA, CDR2 SQIVND, per germline (reference sequence). The CDR3 coding sequence is TGTGCCAGTAGTATTAGCTCGGACGGAGAAAAACTGTTTTTT. As protein: CASSISSDGEKLFF.

V is TRBV18 and J is TRBJ1-4, with D possibly TRBD1 on 5 matching bases. Deletions cut 6 bases from V and 5 bases from J, with 25 bases between. CDR3 length equals 18 residues. CDR1 KGHSH and CDR2 LQKENI come from the germline V gene. CDR3 bases: TGTGCCAGCTCCCTCATGACCGTCGGGGGAGACTTAAATGAAAAACTGTTTTTT. Amino acid sequence: CASSLMTVGGDLNEKLFF.

This chain links TRBV7-2 with TRBJ2-1, with 10 bases aligning to TRBD2. This CDR3 has 16 amino acids. V was clipped by 6 bases and J by 0 bases; unmatched bases: 5. Germline V gene data show CDR1 as SGHTA and CDR2 as FQGNSA. CDR3 region: CASRPGLAASYNEQFF. For the CDR3, the DNA is TGTGCCAGCAGGCCAGGACTAGCGGCCTCCTACAATGAGCAGTTCTTC.

This clonotype was detected a few times. CDR3 bases: TGTGCCAGCAGCTTAGGGACAGCCACCGAGCAGTACTTC. Protein sequence: CASSLGTATEQYF. The chain uses TRBV7-9 and TRBJ2-7; D possibly corresponds to TRBD1 (6 bases). V lost 1 base and J lost 6, with 10 bases in between. Per germline, CDR1 SEHNR and CDR2 FQNEAQ (reference sequence). The length of the CDR3 is 13 residues. The whole variable domain, remainder taken from reference TRBV7-9 and TRBJ2-7, is DTGVSQNPRHKITKRGQNVTFRCDPISEHNRLYWYRQTLGQGPEFLTYFQNEAQLEKSRLLSDRFSAERPKGSFSTLEIQRTEQGDSAMYLCASSLGTATEQYFGPGTRLTVT.

The V gene is TRBV15, the J gene TRBJ2-7, with 10 bases that match TRBD1. CDR3 length: 14 amino acids. Unmatched junction bases numbered 3, after V lost 4 bases and J lost 3 bases. Per germline, CDR1 LNHNV and CDR2 YYDKDF (reference sequence). In DNA, the CDR3 is TGTGCCACCAGCACCGGGACAGGGGTCTACGAGCAGTACTTC. Translating it yields CATSTGTGVYEQYF.

This clonotype was seen many times. CDR3 region: CASSLAGASPLHF. The CDR3 nucleotides are TGTGCCAGCAGTTTAGCTGGCGCTTCACCCCTCCACTTT. The genes are TRBV12-3 or TRBV12-4 and TRBJ1-6; the D is unclear. There are 13 residues in the CDR3. Trimming cost V 0 bases and J 9 bases, with 6 bases left between them.

The rearrangement uses TRBV10-3 and TRBJ2-5; TRBD1 might be the D (5 bases). Trimming pared 6 bases from V and 0 bases from J, leaving 8 bases between. There are 13 residues in the CDR3. CDR1 ENHRY and CDR2 SYGVKD come from the germline V gene. CDR3 residues: CAIRGADQETQYF. Here the CDR3 DNA reads TGTGCCATCAGAGGGGCAGACCAAGAGACCCAGTACTTC.

This chain connects TRBV14 to TRBJ2-1; tentative D call: TRBD1 (6 bases). Germline loops: CDR1 SGHDN, CDR2 FVKESK. V dropped 3 bases and J dropped 0 bases, with 9 bases sitting between them. CDR3 length: 15 amino acids. This chain's CDR3 is CASSQTGVSYNEQFF. CDR3 in DNA: TGTGCCAGCAGCCAGACAGGAGTCTCCTACAATGAGCAGTTCTTC.

This clonotype was seen more than once but under ten times. The chain is built from TRBV20-1 and TRBJ2-7; the D is unclear. The germline V gene has CDR1 DFQATT and CDR2 SNEGSKA (reference sequence). CDR3 length equals 15 residues. The V and J ends lost 6 bases and 1 base respectively, with 19 bases between them. This CDR3 is CSAISSYPPSYEQYF. The CDR3 DNA follows: TGCAGTGCCATCTCCTCGTATCCCCCGTCCTACGAGCAGTACTTC.

A few counts support this clonotype. J is TRBJ1-3 and V is TRBV3-1; D is unclear. V dropped 4 bases and J dropped 0 bases, with 10 bases sitting between them. The length of the CDR3 is 15 residues. Germline CDR1 reads LGHDT; CDR2 reads YNNKEL (reference sequence). CDR3 DNA: TGTGCCAGCAGCCCACGGACGGTCTCTGGAAACACCATATATTTT. Translated, it gives CASSPRTVSGNTIYF.

This clonotype showed up just a few times. The V call is TRBV25-1, the J call TRBJ2-1; D uncertain. Germline V CDR1 and CDR2: MGHDK, SYGVNS. The CDR3 is 14 residues long. The germline V and J ends were trimmed by 8 bases and 0 bases, with 11 bases remaining between them. The chain's CDR3 is CASLNPGSYNEQFF. The CDR3 region has the DNA TGTGCCAGCCTGAACCCCGGCTCCTACAATGAGCAGTTCTTC.

This clonotype was seen a few times. V gene TRBV29-1 combines with J gene TRBJ2-3; no reliable D call. CDR1 is SQVTM and CDR2 is ANQGSEA in the germline V gene. The ends were cut back, 0 bases at V and 2 bases at J, with 9 bases in the middle. The CDR3 has 14 residues. The CDR3, as DNA: TGCAGCGTTGAAGATTGGCAGCCCACAGATACGCAGTATTTT. It is translated as CSVEDWQPTDTQYF.

The CDR3, as DNA: TGTGCCAGCAGCAAACTAGCGGGAGTAGCCGGGGAGCTGTTTTTT. Amino acids: CASSKLAGVAGELFF. The chain carries TRBV6-1 and TRBJ2-2; 11 positions agree with TRBD2. V trimming: 6 bases; J trimming: 6 bases; junction bases outside the gene matches: 6. Germline CDR1 MNHNS, CDR2 SASEGT. The CDR3 runs 15 residues.

This clonotype has at least ten counts. The chain employs TRBV4-3 and TRBJ1-3; TRBD1 aligns across 11 bases. Looked up from germline, CDR1 is LGHNA and CDR2 is YSLEER. V lost 1 base, J lost 8 bases, and 7 bases stayed unmatched. CDR3 length: 16 residues. In DNA form, the CDR3 reads TGCGCCAGCAGCCAAGTCGGACAGGGGGCAGTTGACACCATATATTTT. It yields the protein CASSQVGQGAVDTIYF.

The J gene is TRBJ1-3, the V gene TRBV12-3 or TRBV12-4, with D tentatively TRBD1 (5 bases). V was clipped by 4 bases and J by 9 bases, with 19 bases between them. This CDR3 has 15 residues. CDR3: CASSSNSGRRATIYF. CDR3 DNA sequence: TGTGCCAGCAGTTCCAACTCAGGGAGGAGAGCCACCATATATTTT.